This paragraph reports one T cell receptor beta chain. The junction shows a germline mismatch at one end, possibly a read error. Germline CDR1 SSHAT, CDR2 FNYEAQ (reference sequence). The length of the CDR3 is 15 residues. This specimen comes from a study of control samples from healthy donors and cancer patients. Sequenced by immunoSEQ multiplex PCR; TCRdb stores in-frame clones only, minus some. The table shows some 100,000 clones, with more than 80% occurring only once. This TCR derives from a man younger than 35 in good health. The source material was blood. J is TRBJ2-2 and V is TRBV7-7; 10 nucleotides match TRBD2. The CDR3 coding sequence is TGTGCTAGCAGCCCTATAGCGGGGGGCACCGGGGAGCTGTTTTTT. This gives the protein CASSPIAGGTGELFF.